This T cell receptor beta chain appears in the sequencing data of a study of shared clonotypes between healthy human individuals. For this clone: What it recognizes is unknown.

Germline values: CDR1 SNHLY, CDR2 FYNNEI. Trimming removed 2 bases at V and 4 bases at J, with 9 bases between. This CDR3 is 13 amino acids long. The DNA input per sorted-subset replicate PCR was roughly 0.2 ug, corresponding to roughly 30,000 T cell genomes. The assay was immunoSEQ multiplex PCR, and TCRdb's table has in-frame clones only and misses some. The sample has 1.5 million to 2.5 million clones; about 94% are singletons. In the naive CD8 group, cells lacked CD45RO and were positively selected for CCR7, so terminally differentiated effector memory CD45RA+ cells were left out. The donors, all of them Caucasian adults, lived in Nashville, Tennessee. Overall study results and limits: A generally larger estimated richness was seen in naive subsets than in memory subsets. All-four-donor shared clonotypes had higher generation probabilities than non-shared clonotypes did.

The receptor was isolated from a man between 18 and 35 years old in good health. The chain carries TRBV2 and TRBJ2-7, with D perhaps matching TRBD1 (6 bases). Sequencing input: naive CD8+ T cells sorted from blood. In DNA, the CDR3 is TGTGCCAGCAGTGAATTACAGGGTTACGAGCAGTACTTC. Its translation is CASSELQGYEQYF.